The 5 T cell receptor beta chains reported below all come from one sample, sequenced in a study of CD8+ T cells in alopecia areata. The authors extracted RNA and reverse transcribed it into cDNA as the sequencing template. TCRdb keeps only in-frame clones here, not all; method: immunoSEQ multiplex PCR. The sample yields about 140,000 clones, approximately 50% seen once. The material was CD4+ T cells sorted from blood, obtained at week 0. Receptors were obtained from a human donor with alopecia areata.

V gene TRBV29-1 combines with J gene TRBJ2-5, with no clear D. CDR1 and CDR2 (germline): SQVTM, ANQGSEA. V was shortened by 7 bases and J by 5 bases, with 11 bases between the two germline ends. This CDR3 is 11 amino acids long. CDR3 bases: TGCAGCGCCACGCGCGAGGAGACCCAGTACTTC. It codes for CSATREETQYF.

This clone turned up a few times. The V and J genes are TRBV5-8 and TRBJ2-5; D possibly corresponds to TRBD2 (6 bases). V was cut by 3 bases and J by 5 bases, with 11 bases left in between. Germline lookup yields CDR1 SGHTS and CDR2 YDEGEE. The CDR3 consists of 13 residues. CDR3 protein: CASSSLGRETQYF. For the CDR3, the DNA is TGTGCCAGCAGCTCCCTGGGGAGGGAGACCCAGTACTTC.

This clone was detected a few times. CDR3 sequence reads: CASNPQGRDYEQYF. Written as DNA, the CDR3 is TGTGCCAGCAATCCCCAGGGTCGGGACTACGAGCAGTACTTC. This rearrangement joins TRBV2 to TRBJ2-7; either TRBD1 or TRBD2 may supply D (5 bases each). The CDR3 has 14 residues. V lost 7 bases, J lost 3 bases, and 16 bases lay in between. Germline CDR1 reads SNHLY; CDR2 reads FYNNEI.

The V call is TRBV27, the J call TRBJ2-7, with 8 positions matching TRBD1. Looked up from germline, CDR1 is MNHEY and CDR2 is SMNVEV (reference sequence). With 8 bases clipped from V and 5 bases from J, the junction kept 11 bases outside the gene matches. This CDR3 contains 14 residues. CDR3 bases: TGTGCCAGCTCTCATCGGGACAGGCCGAACGAGCAGTACTTC. Residues: CASSHRDRPNEQYF.

The rearrangement joins TRBV19 to TRBJ2-3; D is unresolved. CDR1 LNHDA and CDR2 SQIVND come from the germline V gene (reference sequence). Trimming cost V 7 bases and J 0 bases, with 11 bases left between them. CDR3 length: 14 amino acids. CDR3 protein: CASTFSSSTDTQYF. The CDR3 DNA is TGTGCCAGTACGTTCAGTTCTAGCACAGATACGCAGTATTTT.